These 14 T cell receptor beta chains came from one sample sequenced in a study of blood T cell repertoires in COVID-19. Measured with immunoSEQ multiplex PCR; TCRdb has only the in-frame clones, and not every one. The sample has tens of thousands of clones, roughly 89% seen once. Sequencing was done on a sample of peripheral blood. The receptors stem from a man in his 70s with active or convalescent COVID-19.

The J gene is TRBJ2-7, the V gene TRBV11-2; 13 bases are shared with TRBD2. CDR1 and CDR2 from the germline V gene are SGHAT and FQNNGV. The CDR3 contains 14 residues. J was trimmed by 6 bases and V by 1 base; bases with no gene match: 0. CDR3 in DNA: TGTGCCAGCAGCTTAGGGACTAGCGGGAGCGAGCAGTACTTC. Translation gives CASSLGTSGSEQYF.

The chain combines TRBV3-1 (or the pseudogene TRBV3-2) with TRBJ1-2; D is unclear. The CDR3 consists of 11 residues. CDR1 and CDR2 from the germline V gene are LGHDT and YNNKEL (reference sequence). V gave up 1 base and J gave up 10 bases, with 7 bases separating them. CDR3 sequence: CASSQVHFYTF. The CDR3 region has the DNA TGTGCCAGCAGCCAAGTCCACTTCTACACCTTC.

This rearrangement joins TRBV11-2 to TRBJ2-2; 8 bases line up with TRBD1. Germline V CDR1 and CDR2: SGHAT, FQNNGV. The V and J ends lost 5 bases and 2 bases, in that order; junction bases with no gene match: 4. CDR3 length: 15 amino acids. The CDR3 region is CASSPGQANTGELFF. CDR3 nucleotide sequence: TGTGCCAGCAGCCCGGGACAGGCAAACACCGGGGAGCTGTTTTTT.

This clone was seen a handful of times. CDR3 nucleotide sequence: TGTGCCAGCAGGCTCCCGGGACTACCTTTTGAGCAGTTCTTC. Its protein is CASRLPGLPFEQFF. The V call is TRBV7-2, the J call TRBJ2-1; 7 bases match TRBD2. The CDR3 consists of 14 residues. Germline trimming cut 6 bases from V and 9 bases from J; bases unmatched to any gene: 11. Germline lookup yields CDR1 SGHTA and CDR2 FQGNSA.

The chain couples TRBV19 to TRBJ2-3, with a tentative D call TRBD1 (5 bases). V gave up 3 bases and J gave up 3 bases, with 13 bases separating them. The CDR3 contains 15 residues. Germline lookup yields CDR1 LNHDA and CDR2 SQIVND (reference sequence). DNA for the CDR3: TGTGCCAGTAGTATCCGCCGAGACAGAACAGATACGCAGTATTTT. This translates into CASSIRRDRTDTQYF.

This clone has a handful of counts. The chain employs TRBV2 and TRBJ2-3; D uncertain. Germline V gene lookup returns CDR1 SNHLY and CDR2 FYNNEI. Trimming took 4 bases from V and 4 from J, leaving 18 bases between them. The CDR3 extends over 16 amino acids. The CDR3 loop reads CASSAGYSNLADTQYF. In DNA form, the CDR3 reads TGTGCCAGCAGTGCCGGTTATAGTAATCTCGCAGATACGCAGTATTTT. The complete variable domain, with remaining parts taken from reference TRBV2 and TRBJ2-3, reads EPEVTQTPSHQVTQMGQEVILRCVPISNHLYFYWYRQILGQKVEFLVSFYNNEISEKSEIFDDQFSVERPDGSNFTLKIRSTKLEDSAMYFCASSAGYSNLADTQYFGPGTRLTVL.

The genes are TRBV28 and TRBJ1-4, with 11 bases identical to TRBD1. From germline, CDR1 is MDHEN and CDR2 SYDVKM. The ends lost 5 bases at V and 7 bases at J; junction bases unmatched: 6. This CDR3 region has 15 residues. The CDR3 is CASSIPGQGGEKLFF. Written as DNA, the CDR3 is TGTGCCAGCAGTATTCCGGGACAGGGGGGTGAAAAACTGTTTTTT. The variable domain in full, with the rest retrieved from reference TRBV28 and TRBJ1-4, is DVKVTQSSRYLVKRTGEKVFLECVQDMDHENMFWYRQDPGLGLRLIYFSYDVKMKEKGDIPEGYSVSREKKERFSLILESASTNQTSMYLCASSIPGQGGEKLFFGSGTQLSVL.

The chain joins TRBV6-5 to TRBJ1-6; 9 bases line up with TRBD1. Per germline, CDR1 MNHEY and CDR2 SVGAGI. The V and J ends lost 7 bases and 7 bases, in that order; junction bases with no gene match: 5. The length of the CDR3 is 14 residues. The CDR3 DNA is TGTGCCAGCACCAAGGGGACAGGGAATTCACCCCTCCACTTT. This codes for CASTKGTGNSPLHF.

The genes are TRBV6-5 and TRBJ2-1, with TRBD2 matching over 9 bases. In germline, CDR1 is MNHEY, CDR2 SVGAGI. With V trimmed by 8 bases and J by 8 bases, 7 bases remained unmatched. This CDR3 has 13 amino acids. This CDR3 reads CASGGLAGDEQFF. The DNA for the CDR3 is TGTGCCAGCGGGGGACTAGCTGGGGATGAGCAGTTCTTC.

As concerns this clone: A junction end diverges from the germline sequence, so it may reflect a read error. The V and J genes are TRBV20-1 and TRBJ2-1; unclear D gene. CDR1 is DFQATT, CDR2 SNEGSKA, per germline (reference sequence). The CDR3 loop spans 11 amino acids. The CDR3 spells CSAGDPREQFF. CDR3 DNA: TGCAGTGCTGGAGACCCTCGTGAGCAGTTCTTC.

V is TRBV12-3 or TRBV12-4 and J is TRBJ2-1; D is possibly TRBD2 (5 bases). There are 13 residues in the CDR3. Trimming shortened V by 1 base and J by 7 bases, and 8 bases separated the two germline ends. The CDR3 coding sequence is TGTGCCAGCAGTTTAGGGGGAGCGAATGAGCAGTTCTTC. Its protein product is CASSLGGANEQFF.

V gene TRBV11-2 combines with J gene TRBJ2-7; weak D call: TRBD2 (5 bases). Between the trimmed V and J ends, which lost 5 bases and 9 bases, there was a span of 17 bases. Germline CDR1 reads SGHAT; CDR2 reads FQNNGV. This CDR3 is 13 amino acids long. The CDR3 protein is CASSPLEANWQYF. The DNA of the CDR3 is TGTGCCAGCAGCCCCTTGGAGGCTAATTGGCAGTACTTC.

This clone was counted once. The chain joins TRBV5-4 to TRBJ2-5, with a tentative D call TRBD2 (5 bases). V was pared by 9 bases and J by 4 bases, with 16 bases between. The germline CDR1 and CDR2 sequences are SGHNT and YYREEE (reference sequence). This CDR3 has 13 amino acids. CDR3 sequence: CATSFGSRETQYF. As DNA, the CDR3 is TGTGCCACTTCCTTTGGGAGCAGAGAGACCCAGTACTTC.

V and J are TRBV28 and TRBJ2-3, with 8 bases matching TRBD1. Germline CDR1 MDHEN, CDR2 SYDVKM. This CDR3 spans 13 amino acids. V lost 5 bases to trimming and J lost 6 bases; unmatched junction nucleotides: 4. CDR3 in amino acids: CASSRQGADTQYF. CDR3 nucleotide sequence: TGTGCCAGCAGTCGCCAGGGGGCGGATACGCAGTATTTT.